The TCR beta chain under discussion was sequenced for a study of T cell repertoires in cytomegalovirus infection. The CDR3 contains 15 residues. V was pared by 2 bases and J by 2 bases, with 5 bases of the junction left unmatched. Per the germline V gene, CDR1 is MGHRA and CDR2 is YSYEKL. Via MiXCR, TCRdb re-called the reads, giving one row per CDR3 protein. This table has about 89,000 distinct CDR3 sequences, approximately 30% appearing once. This clonotype has a handful of counts. Its antigen is as yet unknown. The V call is TRBV4-1, the J call TRBJ2-7, with 8 bases matching TRBD2. The source material was CD8+ T cells from cultured PBMCs, sampled from culture after CMV antigen stimulation. The TCR comes from a human donor in good health (CMV status not recorded). Some clones in this sample may be carry-over from other donors' samples. CDR3 in DNA: TGCGCCAGCAGCCAACTCAGCGGGGGCCCCTACGAGCAGTACTTC. It specifies CASSQLSGGPYEQYF.